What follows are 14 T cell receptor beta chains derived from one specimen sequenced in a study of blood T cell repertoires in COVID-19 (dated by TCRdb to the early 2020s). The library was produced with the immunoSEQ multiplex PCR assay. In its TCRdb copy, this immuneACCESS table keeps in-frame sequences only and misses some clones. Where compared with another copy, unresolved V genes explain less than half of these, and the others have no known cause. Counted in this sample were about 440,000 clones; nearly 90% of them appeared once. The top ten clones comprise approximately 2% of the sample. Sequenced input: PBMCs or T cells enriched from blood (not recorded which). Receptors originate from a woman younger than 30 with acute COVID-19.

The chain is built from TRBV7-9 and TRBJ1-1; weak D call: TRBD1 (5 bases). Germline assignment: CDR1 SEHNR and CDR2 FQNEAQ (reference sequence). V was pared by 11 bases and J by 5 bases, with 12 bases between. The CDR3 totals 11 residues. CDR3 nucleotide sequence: TGTGCCGGAGGGGCATGGACTGAAGCTTTCTTT. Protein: CAGGAWTEAFF.

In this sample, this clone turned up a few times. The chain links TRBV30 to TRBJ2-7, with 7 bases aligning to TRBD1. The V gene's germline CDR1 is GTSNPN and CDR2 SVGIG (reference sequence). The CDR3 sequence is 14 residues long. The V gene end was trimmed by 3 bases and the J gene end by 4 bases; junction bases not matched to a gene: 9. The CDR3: CAWRRHGTVYEQYF. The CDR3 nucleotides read TGTGCCTGGAGGCGCCATGGGACAGTTTACGAGCAGTACTTC.

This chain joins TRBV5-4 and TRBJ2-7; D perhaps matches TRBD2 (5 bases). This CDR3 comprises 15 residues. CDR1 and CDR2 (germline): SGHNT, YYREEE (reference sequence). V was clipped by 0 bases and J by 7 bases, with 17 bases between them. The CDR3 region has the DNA TGTGCCAGCAGCTTGGGAGCGGAACAACTGAGGGAGCAGTACTTC. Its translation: CASSLGAEQLREQYF.

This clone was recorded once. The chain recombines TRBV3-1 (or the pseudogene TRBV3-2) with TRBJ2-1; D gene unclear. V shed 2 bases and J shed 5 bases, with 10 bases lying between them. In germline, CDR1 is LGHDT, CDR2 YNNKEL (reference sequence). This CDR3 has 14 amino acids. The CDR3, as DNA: TGTGCCAGCAGCCAATATACGAGAGACAATGAGCAGTTCTTC. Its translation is CASSQYTRDNEQFF.

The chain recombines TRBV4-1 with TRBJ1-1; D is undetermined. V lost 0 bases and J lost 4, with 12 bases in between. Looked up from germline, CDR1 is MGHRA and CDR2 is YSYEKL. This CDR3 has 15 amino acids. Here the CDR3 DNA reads TGCGCCAGCAGCCAAGATGTAGAGTCGAGCACTGAAGCTTTCTTT. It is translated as CASSQDVESSTEAFF.

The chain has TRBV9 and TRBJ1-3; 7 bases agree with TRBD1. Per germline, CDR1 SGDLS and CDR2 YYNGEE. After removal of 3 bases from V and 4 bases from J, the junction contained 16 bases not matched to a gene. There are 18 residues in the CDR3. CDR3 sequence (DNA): TGTGCCAGCAGCGGGGACAGAGAGGAGCCAAGGCCCGGAAACACCATATATTTT. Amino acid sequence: CASSGDREEPRPGNTIYF. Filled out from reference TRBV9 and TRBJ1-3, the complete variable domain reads DSGVTQTPKHLITATGQRVTLRCSPRSGDLSVYWYQQSLDQGLQFLIQYYNGEERAKGNILERFSAQQFPDLHSELNLSSLELGDSALYFCASSGDREEPRPGNTIYFGEGSWLTVV.

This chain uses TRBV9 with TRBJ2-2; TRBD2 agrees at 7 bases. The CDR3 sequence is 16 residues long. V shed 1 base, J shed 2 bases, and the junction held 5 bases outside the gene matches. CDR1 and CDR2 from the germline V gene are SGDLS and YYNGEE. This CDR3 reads CASSVSKRGNTGELFF. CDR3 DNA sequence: TGTGCCAGCAGCGTATCGAAGCGGGGAAACACCGGGGAGCTGTTTTTT.

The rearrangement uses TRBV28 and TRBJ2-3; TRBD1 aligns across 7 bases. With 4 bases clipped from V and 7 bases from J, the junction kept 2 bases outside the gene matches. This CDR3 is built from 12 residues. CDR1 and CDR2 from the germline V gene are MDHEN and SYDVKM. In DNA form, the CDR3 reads TGTGCCAGCAGTTACAGGGGAAATACGCAGTATTTT. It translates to CASSYRGNTQYF. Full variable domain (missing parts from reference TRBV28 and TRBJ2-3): DVKVTQSSRYLVKRTGEKVFLECVQDMDHENMFWYRQDPGLGLRLIYFSYDVKMKEKGDIPEGYSVSREKKERFSLILESASTNQTSMYLCASSYRGNTQYFGPGTRLTVL.

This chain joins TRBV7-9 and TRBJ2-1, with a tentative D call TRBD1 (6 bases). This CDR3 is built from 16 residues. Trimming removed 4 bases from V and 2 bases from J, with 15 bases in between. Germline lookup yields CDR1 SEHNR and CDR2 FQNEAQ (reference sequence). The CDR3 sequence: CASSSLGGEPYNEQFF. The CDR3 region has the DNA TGTGCCAGCAGCTCCCTAGGGGGAGAACCCTACAATGAGCAGTTCTTC.

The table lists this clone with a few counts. The DNA of the CDR3 is TGTGCCAGCAGCGGAAGGGGACAGGGGAAGAACGAGCAGTACTTC. Protein: CASSGRGQGKNEQYF. The chain is built from TRBV11-2 and TRBJ2-7; 10 bases are shared with TRBD1. This CDR3 has 15 residues. Germline V CDR1 and CDR2: SGHAT, FQNNGV. V dropped 5 bases and J dropped 5; count of bases not matched to a gene: 9.

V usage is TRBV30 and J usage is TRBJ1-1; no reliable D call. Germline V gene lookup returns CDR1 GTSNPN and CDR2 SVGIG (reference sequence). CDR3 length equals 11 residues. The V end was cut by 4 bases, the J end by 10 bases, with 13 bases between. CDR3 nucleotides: TGTGCCTGGACCGGTTACGAGATAGCTTTCTTT. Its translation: CAWTGYEIAFF.

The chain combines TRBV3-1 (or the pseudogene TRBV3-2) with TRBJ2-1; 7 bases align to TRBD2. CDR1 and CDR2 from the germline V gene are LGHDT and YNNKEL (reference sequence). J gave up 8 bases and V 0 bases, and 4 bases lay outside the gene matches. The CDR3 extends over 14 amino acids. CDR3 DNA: TGTGCCAGCAGCCAAGAGTTTGGGAGGGATGAGCAGTTCTTC. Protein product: CASSQEFGRDEQFF.

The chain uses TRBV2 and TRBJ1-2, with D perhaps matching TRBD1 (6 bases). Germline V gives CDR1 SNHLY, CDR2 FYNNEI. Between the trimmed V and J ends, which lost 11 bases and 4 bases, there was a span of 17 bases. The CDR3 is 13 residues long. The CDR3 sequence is CASPSGVGYGYTF. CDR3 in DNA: TGTGCCTCCCCGTCAGGGGTCGGCTATGGCTACACCTTC.

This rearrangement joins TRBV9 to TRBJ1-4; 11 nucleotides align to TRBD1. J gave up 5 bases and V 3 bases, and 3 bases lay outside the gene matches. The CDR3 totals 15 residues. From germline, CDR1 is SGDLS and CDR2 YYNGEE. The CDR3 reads CASSAGDRGNEKLFF. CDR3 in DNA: TGTGCCAGCAGCGCCGGGGACAGGGGGAATGAAAAACTGTTTTTT.